This T cell receptor (beta chain) was observed in a study of radiation and T cells in renal cell carcinoma. Sample time point: blood 2 weeks post-SBRT. The treatment here: 15 Gy SBRT to primary tumor, nephrectomy 4 weeks later. Sequenced by immunoSEQ multiplex PCR; TCRdb stores in-frame clones only, minus some. There are 100,000 to 150,000 clones in the sample; more than 70% occur only once, and 5.8% lies in the top ten. For this clone: Its antigen remains unknown.

The V end lost 5 bases, the J end lost 5 bases, and 9 bases lay between the germline ends. Germline V gene data show CDR1 as PRHDT and CDR2 as FYEKMQ (reference sequence). The CDR3 consists of 12 residues. Study results and caveats: In blood, top tumor clones expanded by 2 weeks, shrinking by 4.

The sequence derives from a woman aged 70-85 years with renal cell carcinoma. The input for sequencing was blood, taken from a patient whose treatment included radiotherapy and nephrectomy. This chain links TRBV13 with TRBJ2-5; D call uncertain. CDR3 sequence: CASSPLGETQYF. The CDR3 nucleotides read TGTGCCAGCAGCCCTCTTGGCGAGACCCAGTACTTC.